A selection of T cell receptor beta chains follows, all from one sample in a study of shared clonotypes between healthy human individuals. Method: immunoSEQ multiplex PCR; TCRdb's copy keeps in-frame clones and lacks some. The sample shows about 2.1 million clones, under 95% of them seen only once. Sequenced input: naive CD8+ T cells from PBMCs. The receptor source for this set is a man between 18 and 35 years old in good health. Some clones in this sample may be carry-over from other donors' samples. Each CDR3 is given with its conserved first and last residue. The D gene is left open where the match is weak. Size is stated for part of the rows, as once, few or many counts, or as a class when the clone is expanded.

D: TRBD1
J: TRBJ2-7
size: NA
V: TRBV5-1
DNA: TGCGCCAGCAGTTTCTCTTACAGGGGGCTTGATAGCGCGGCTCCCTACGAGCAGTACTTC
CDR3: CASSFSYRGLDSAAPYEQYF

D: TRBD1
J: TRBJ2-7
size: NA
V: TRBV19
DNA: TGTGCCAGTAGTACTCAACAGGGGCTAACGGTTTACGAGCAGTACTTC
CDR3: CASSTQQGLTVYEQYF

D: NA
J: TRBJ2-7
size: NA
V: TRBV6-6
DNA: TGTGCCAGCAGCCTCCGAACGGGGAACTCCTACGAGCAGTACTTC
CDR3: CASSLRTGNSYEQYF

D: NA
J: TRBJ1-1
size: few
V: TRBV25-1
DNA: TGTGCCAGCAGTGTCGGGACCGCTGAAGCTTTCTTT
CDR3: CASSVGTAEAFF

D: TRBD2
J: TRBJ2-7
size: NA
V: TRBV2
DNA: TGTGCCAGCAGTGGATACCTAGCGGGAGGGCCCTACGAGCAGTACTTC
CDR3: CASSGYLAGGPYEQYF

D: NA
J: TRBJ2-5
size: NA
V: TRBV6-5
DNA: TGTGCCAGCACTTCGGGCGGTTTAGGGGAGACCCAGTACTTC
CDR3: CASTSGGLGETQYF

D: NA
J: TRBJ2-2
size: NA
V: TRBV7-6
DNA: TGTGCCAGCAGCTTAGGTGGAGTTGGTGGCGGGGAGCTGTTTTTT
CDR3: CASSLGGVGGGELFF

D: NA
J: TRBJ1-4
size: NA
V: TRBV27
DNA: TGTGCCAGCAGCCCCGCCGACGGCCCTGCAACTAATGAAAAACTGTTTTTT
CDR3: CASSPADGPATNEKLFF

D: NA
J: TRBJ2-3
size: NA
V: TRBV6-1
DNA: TGTGCCAGCAGTGATCCAAAAGGCACAGATACGCAGTATTTT
CDR3: CASSDPKGTDTQYF

D: NA
J: TRBJ2-1
size: NA
V: TRBV7-9
DNA: TGTGCCAGCAGCCCGGACAGTTTCAATGAGCAGTTCTTC
CDR3: CASSPDSFNEQFF

D: NA
J: TRBJ1-1
size: NA
V: TRBV28
DNA: TGTGCCAGCAGTTTAATTGAAGGGACTGAAGCTTTCTTT
CDR3: CASSLIEGTEAFF

D: TRBD2
J: TRBJ2-2
size: NA
V: TRBV28
DNA: TGTGCCAGCACCACCGCTCACCCCCCCGGGGACTGGCGGGAGATAACGAACACCGGGGAGCTGTTTTTT
CDR3: CASTTAHPPGDWREITNTGELFF

D: TRBD2
J: TRBJ2-7
size: NA
V: TRBV19
DNA: TGTGCCAGTAGAGGGCGGGGGGGGCCCGAGCAGTACTTC
CDR3: CASRGRGGPEQYF

D: NA
J: TRBJ2-3
size: NA
V: TRBV5-8
DNA: TGTGCCAGCAGCTTGAGTAGTAGCGTACGCACAGATACGCAGTATTTT
CDR3: CASSLSSSVRTDTQYF

D: TRBD2
J: TRBJ2-3
size: NA
V: TRBV29-1
DNA: TGCAGCGTCGAACTAGCGGGAGGGCCGGGCACAGATACGCAGTATTTT
CDR3: CSVELAGGPGTDTQYF

D: NA
J: TRBJ2-1
size: NA
V: TRBV7-8
DNA: TGTGCCAGCAGCTTAGCGGGGGGTACGTCGAGCTCCTACAATGAGCAGTTCTTC
CDR3: CASSLAGGTSSSYNEQFF

D: NA
J: TRBJ2-2
size: NA
V: TRBV13
DNA: TGTGCCAGCAGCTTTACTGGGACAACGAACACCGGGGAGCTGTTTTTT
CDR3: CASSFTGTTNTGELFF

D: TRBD1
J: TRBJ1-1
size: few
V: TRBV19
DNA: TGTGCCAGTAGTGACAGGGGTGACACTGAAGCTTTCTTT
CDR3: CASSDRGDTEAFF

D: NA
J: TRBJ2-1
size: NA
V: TRBV12-5
DNA: TGTGCTAGTGGTTTGGGGCTAGCGAGGGAGCAGTTCTTC
CDR3: CASGLGLAREQFF

D: NA
J: TRBJ2-1
size: NA
V: TRBV27
DNA: TGTGCCAGCAGTCTAAAAGCGGGCACGACCTACAATGAGCAGTTCTTC
CDR3: CASSLKAGTTYNEQFF

D: TRBD1
J: TRBJ2-7
size: once
V: TRBV7-9
DNA: TGTGCCAGCAGCTTTCCGGACAGGACTCCATCCTACGAGCAGTACTTC
CDR3: CASSFPDRTPSYEQYF

D: TRBD2
J: TRBJ2-7
size: NA
V: TRBV27
DNA: TGTGCCAGCAGTAAGGGGCCAGCGGGACGGAACGAGCAGTACTTC
CDR3: CASSKGPAGRNEQYF

D: TRBD2
J: TRBJ2-1
size: NA
V: TRBV9
DNA: TGTGCCAGCGGGGGGCCACTAGCGGGAGATGTGTACAATGAGCAGTTCTTC
CDR3: CASGGPLAGDVYNEQFF

D: TRBD2
J: TRBJ2-1
size: NA
V: TRBV7-2
DNA: TGTGCCAGCAGCTCCCTCCCCGAGCGGGACGAGCAGTTCTTC
CDR3: CASSSLPERDEQFF

D: NA
J: TRBJ2-7
size: few
V: TRBV10-1
DNA: TGCGCCAGCAGTGTAGGCTCGACCTACGAGCAGTACTTC
CDR3: CASSVGSTYEQYF

D: NA
J: TRBJ2-7
size: NA
V: TRBV10-2
DNA: TGCGCCAGCAGTCCGACAGCCAACGAGCAGTACTTC
CDR3: CASSPTANEQYF

D: TRBD2
J: TRBJ2-3
size: NA
V: TRBV6-1
DNA: TGTGCCAGCACGGAACTAGCGGGAGGAGATACGCAGTATTTT
CDR3: CASTELAGGDTQYF

D: TRBD2
J: TRBJ2-2
size: NA
V: TRBV5-1
DNA: TGCGCCAGCAGCTTCCCCGGGAGGGGCACCGGGGAGCTGTTTTTT
CDR3: CASSFPGRGTGELFF

D: NA
J: TRBJ2-1
size: NA
V: TRBV30
DNA: TGTGCCTGGATTGACAGAAACAATGAGCAGTTCTTC
CDR3: CAWIDRNNEQFF

D: TRBD2
J: TRBJ2-1
size: NA
V: TRBV19
DNA: TGTGCCAGTAGCACCCGGGACAGGGAGACCGGGACTAGCGGGAGGCGAAACAATGAGCAGTTCTTC
CDR3: CASSTRDRETGTSGRRNNEQFF

D: NA
J: TRBJ2-5
size: NA
V: TRBV28
DNA: TGTGCCAGCAGTTTTGTGGGTGTTGAAGAGACCCAGTACTTC
CDR3: CASSFVGVEETQYF

D: NA
J: TRBJ2-1
size: once
V: TRBV5-1
DNA: TGCGCCAGCAGCACCCCTGGACTCTACAATGAGCAGTTCTTC
CDR3: CASSTPGLYNEQFF

D: NA
J: TRBJ1-5
size: NA
V: TRBV7-9
DNA: TGTGCCAGCAGCCCGGACAGCCCGAGGCAGCCCCAGCATTTT
CDR3: CASSPDSPRQPQHF